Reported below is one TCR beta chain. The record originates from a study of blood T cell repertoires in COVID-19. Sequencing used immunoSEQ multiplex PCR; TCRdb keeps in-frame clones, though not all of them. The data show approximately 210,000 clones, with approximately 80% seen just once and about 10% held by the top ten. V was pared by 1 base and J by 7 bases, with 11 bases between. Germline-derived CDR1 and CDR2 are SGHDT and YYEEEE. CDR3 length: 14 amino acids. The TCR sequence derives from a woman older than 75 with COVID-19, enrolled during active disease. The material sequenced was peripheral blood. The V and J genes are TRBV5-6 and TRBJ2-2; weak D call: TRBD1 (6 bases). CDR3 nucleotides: TGTGCCAGCAGCTTGCCAGGGGCAAACGGGGAGCTGTTTTTT. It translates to CASSLPGANGELFF.